This T cell receptor (beta chain) was recovered during a study of blood T cell repertoires in COVID-19. Turning to the study itself: The study drew acute and convalescent COVID-19 samples from the United States, Italy and Spain. T cells, B-cell-depleted T cells, or PBMCs supplied cDNA or gDNA.

In the original workflow: Amplified reference gene primers provided the basis for estimating nucleated cell counts. Sequenced by immunoSEQ multiplex PCR; TCRdb stores in-frame clones only, minus some. The DNA gave D and trimming, while V, J and clone size come from that table. This table holds approximately 69,000 clones, 73% found once. CDR3 length equals 17 residues. CDR1 and CDR2 from the germline V gene are SGHTA and FQGNSA. Trimming removed 2 bases from V and 0 bases from J, with 16 bases in between. Material for sequencing was peripheral blood. This chain links TRBV7-2 with TRBJ1-1; no clear D gene. This receptor was taken from a man between 60 and 75 years old with acute or convalescent COVID-19. CDR3 amino acids: CASSLRGRTYMNTEAFF. DNA of the CDR3: TGTGCCAGCAGCTTACGGGGAAGGACTTATATGAACACTGAAGCTTTCTTT.